Reported below is one T cell receptor beta chain. This sample was taken from a study of blood T cell repertoires in COVID-19. The Seattle patients joined while their infection was active and were tracked longitudinally afterward. V was cut by 1 base and J by 1 base, with 20 bases left in between. Germline assignment: CDR1 SGHTA and CDR2 FQGNSA. The CDR3 runs to 18 residues. Clones were sequenced by immunoSEQ multiplex PCR, and TCRdb holds only the in-frame ones, with some missing. The sample lists fewer than 200,000 clones; approximately 81% were seen once. The source of this sequence is a woman aged 60-70 years with COVID-19, enrolled during active disease. The sample taken for sequencing was peripheral blood. The chain combines TRBV7-2 with TRBJ2-7, with a weak D call TRBD2 (5 bases). This CDR3 is CASSLVAGLGSESYEQYF. CDR3 nucleotide sequence: TGTGCCAGCAGCTTAGTAGCAGGTCTTGGTAGCGAGTCCTACGAGCAGTACTTC.